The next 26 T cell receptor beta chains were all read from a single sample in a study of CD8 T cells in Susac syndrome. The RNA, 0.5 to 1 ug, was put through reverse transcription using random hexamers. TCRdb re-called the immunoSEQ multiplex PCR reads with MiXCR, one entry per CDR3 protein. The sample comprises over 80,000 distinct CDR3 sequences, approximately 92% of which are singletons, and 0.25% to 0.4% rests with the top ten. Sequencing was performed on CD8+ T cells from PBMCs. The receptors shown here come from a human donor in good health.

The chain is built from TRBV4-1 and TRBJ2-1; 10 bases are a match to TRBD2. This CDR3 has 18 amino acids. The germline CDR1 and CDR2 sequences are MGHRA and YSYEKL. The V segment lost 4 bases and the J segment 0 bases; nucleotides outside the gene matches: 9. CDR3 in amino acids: CASSPIAGGPSSYNEQFF. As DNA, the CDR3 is TGCGCCAGCAGCCCCATAGCGGGGGGCCCTAGCTCCTACAATGAGCAGTTCTTC.

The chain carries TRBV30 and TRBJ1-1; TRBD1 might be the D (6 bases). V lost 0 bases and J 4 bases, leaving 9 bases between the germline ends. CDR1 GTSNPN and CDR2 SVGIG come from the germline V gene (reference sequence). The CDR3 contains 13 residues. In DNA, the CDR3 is TGTGCCTGGAGTGTAGGGGGAGGCACTGAAGCTTTCTTT. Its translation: CAWSVGGGTEAFF.

CDR3 sequence reads: CSAIPWGGSTYEQYF. In DNA form, the CDR3 reads TGCAGTGCTATACCTTGGGGGGGGTCCACCTACGAGCAGTACTTC. The chain links TRBV20-1 to TRBJ2-7; 7 nucleotides match TRBD2. The CDR3 is 15 residues long. Germline CDR1 DFQATT, CDR2 SNEGSKA (reference sequence). The J segment lost 2 bases and the V segment lost 4 bases, leaving 11 bases of the junction unmatched.

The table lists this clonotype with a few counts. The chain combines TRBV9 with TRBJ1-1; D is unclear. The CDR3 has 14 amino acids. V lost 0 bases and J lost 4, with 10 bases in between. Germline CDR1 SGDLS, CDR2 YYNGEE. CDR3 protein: CASSVEGSGTEAFF. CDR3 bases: TGTGCCAGCAGCGTAGAAGGTTCGGGCACTGAAGCTTTCTTT.

The CDR3 region has the DNA TGTGCCAGCAGGGACCCGGCCGGACAGGGCTACAATTCACCCCTCCACTTT. Translating it yields CASRDPAGQGYNSPLHF. The chain uses TRBV2 and TRBJ1-6; 8 bases match TRBD1. CDR3 length equals 17 residues. CDR1 and CDR2 (germline): SNHLY, FYNNEI. V trimming: 6 bases; J trimming: 7 bases; junction bases outside the gene matches: 14. Looking up the rest from reference TRBV2 and TRBJ1-6 gives the full variable domain: EPEVTQTPSHQVTQMGQEVILRCVPISNHLYFYWYRQILGQKVEFLVSFYNNEISEKSEIFDDQFSVERPDGSNFTLKIRSTKLEDSAMYFCASRDPAGQGYNSPLHFGNGTRLTVT.

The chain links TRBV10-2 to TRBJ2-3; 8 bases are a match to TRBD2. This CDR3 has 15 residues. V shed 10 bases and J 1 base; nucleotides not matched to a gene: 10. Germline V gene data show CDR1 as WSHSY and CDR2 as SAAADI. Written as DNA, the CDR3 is TGCGCCACCGCCCTTACTAGCGGCCGCACAGATACGCAGTATTTT. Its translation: CATALTSGRTDTQYF.

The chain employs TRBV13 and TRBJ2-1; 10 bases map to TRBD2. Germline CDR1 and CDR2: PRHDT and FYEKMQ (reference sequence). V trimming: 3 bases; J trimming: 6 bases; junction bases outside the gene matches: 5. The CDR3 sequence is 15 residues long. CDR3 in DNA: TGTGCCAGCAGCTTCATAGCGGGGGGCGGCAATGAGCAGTTCTTC. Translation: CASSFIAGGGNEQFF.

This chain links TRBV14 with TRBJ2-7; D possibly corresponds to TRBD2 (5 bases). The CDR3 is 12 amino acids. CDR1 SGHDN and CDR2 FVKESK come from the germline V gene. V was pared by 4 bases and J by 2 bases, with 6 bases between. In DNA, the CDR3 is TGTGCCAGCAGCCCCGGGACCTACGAGCAGTACTTC. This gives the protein CASSPGTYEQYF.

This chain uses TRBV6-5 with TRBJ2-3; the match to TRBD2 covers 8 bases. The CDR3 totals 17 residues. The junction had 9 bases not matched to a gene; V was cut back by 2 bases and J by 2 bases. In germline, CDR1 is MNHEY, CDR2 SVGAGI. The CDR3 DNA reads TGTGCCAGCAGTTACCTCTTGCCTAGCGGGCACACAGATACGCAGTATTTT. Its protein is CASSYLLPSGHTDTQYF.

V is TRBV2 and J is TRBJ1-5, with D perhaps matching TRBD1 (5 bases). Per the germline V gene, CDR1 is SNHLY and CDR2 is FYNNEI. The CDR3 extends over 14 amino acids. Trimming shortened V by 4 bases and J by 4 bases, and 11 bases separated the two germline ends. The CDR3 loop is CASSALGRNQPQHF. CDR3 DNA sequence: TGTGCCAGCAGTGCCCTGGGGCGAAATCAGCCCCAGCATTTT.

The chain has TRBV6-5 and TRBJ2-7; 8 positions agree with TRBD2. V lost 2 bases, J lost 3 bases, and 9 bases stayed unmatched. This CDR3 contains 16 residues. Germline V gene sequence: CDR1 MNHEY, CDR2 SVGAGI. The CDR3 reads CASSYGVGLANYEQYF. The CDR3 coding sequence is TGTGCCAGCAGTTACGGAGTCGGACTAGCAAACTACGAGCAGTACTTC.

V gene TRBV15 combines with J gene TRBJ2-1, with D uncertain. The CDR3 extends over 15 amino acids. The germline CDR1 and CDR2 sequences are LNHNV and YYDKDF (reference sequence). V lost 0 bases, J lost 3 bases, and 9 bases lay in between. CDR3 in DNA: TGTGCCACCAGCAGAGAAATAGGCATCTACAATGAGCAGTTCTTC. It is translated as CATSREIGIYNEQFF. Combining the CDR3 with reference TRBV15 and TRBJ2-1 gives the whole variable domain DAMVIQNPRYQVTQFGKPVTLSCSQTLNHNVMYWYQQKSSQAPKLLFHYYDKDFNNEADTPDNFQSRRPNTSFCFLDIRSPGLGDTAMYLCATSREIGIYNEQFFGPGTRLTVL.

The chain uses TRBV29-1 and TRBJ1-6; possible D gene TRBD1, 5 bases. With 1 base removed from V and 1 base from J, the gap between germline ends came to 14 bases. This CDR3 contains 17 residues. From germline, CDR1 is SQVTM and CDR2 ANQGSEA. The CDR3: CSVEVRGLGSYNSPLHF. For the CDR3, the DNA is TGCAGCGTTGAAGTACGGGGGTTGGGATCCTATAATTCACCCCTCCACTTT.

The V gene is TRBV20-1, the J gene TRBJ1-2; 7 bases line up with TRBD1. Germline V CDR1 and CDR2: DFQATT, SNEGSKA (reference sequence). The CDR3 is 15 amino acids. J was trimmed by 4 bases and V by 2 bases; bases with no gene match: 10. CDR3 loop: CSARLNRDSLYGYTF. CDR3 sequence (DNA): TGCAGTGCTAGACTAAACCGGGACAGTCTCTATGGCTACACCTTC.

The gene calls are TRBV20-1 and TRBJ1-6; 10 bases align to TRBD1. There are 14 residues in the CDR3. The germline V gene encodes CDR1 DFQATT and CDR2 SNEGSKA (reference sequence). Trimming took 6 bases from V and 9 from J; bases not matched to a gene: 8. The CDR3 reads CSAARDRGGSPLHF. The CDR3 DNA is TGCAGTGCGGCCCGGGACAGGGGTGGTTCACCCCTCCACTTT.

The CDR3 nucleotides are TGTGCCAGCAGTTTAAAGGGGGGTGGGGGGTACGAGCAGTACTTC. Translation gives CASSLKGGGGYEQYF. The rearrangement links TRBV27 to TRBJ2-7; TRBD1 or TRBD2 may be the D gene (6 bases each). The length of the CDR3 is 15 residues. Germline V gives CDR1 MNHEY, CDR2 SMNVEV (reference sequence). V dropped 2 bases and J dropped 4 bases, with 15 bases sitting between them.

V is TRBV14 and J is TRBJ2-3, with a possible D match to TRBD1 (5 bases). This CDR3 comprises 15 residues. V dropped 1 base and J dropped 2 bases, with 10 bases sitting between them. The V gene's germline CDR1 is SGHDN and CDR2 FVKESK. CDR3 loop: CASSQAGYFTDTQYF. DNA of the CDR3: TGTGCCAGCAGCCAAGCAGGGTACTTCACAGATACGCAGTATTTT. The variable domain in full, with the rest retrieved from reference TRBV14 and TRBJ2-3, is EAGVTQFPSHSVIEKGQTVTLRCDPISGHDNLYWYRRVMGKEIKFLLHFVKESKQDESGMPNNRFLAERTGGTYSTLKVQPAELEDSGVYFCASSQAGYFTDTQYFGPGTRLTVL.

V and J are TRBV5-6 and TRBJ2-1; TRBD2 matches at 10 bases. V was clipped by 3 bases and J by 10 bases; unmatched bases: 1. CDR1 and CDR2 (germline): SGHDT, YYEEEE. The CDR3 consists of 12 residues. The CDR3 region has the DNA TGTGCCAGCAGCTCGACTAGCGGGGAGCAGTTCTTC. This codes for CASSSTSGEQFF.

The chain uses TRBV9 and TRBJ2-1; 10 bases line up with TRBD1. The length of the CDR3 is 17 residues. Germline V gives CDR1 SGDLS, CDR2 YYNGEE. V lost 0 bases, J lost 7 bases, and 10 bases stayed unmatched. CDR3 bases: TGTGCCAGCAGCGTAGGCCCTAGACAGGGGGCAGGGAATGAGCAGTTCTTC. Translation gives CASSVGPRQGAGNEQFF.

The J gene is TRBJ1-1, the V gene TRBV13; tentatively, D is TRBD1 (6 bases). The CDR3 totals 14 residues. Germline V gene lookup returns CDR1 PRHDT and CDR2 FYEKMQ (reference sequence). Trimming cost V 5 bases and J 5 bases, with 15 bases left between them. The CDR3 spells CASSPEGGRTEAFF. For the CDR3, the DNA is TGTGCCAGCAGCCCAGAGGGGGGTAGGACTGAAGCTTTCTTT.

DNA for the CDR3: TGCAGTGCGGATAGGACTAGGGGAGTGCAAGGGGTCGAGCAGTACTTC. It encodes CSADRTRGVQGVEQYF. This chain uses TRBV20-1 with TRBJ2-7; TRBD2 agrees at 7 bases. Germline CDR1 is DFQATT and CDR2 is SNEGSKA (reference sequence). This CDR3 spans 16 amino acids. V trimming: 6 bases; J trimming: 6 bases; junction bases outside the gene matches: 20.

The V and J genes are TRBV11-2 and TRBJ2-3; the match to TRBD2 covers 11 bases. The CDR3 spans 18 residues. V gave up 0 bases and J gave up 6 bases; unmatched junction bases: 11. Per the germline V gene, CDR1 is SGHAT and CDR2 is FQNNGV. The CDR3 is CASSLDMRTSGRGDTQYF. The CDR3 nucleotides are TGTGCCAGCAGCTTAGATATGAGGACTAGCGGGCGTGGGGATACGCAGTATTTT.

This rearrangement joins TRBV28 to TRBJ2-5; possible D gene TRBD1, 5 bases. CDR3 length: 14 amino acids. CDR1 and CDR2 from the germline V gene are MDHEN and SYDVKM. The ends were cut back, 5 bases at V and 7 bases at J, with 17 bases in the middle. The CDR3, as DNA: TGTGCCAGCAGTCTTCTAGATACAAGGGGGACCCAGTACTTC. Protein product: CASSLLDTRGTQYF.

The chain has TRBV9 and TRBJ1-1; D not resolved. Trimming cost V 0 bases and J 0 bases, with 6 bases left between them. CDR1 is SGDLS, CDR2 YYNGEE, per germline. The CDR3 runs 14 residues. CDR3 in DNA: TGTGCCAGCAGCGTAGTCGAGGTGAACACTGAAGCTTTCTTT. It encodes CASSVVEVNTEAFF.

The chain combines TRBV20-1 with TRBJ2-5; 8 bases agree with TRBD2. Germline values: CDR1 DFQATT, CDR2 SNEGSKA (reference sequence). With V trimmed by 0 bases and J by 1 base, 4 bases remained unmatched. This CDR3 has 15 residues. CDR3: CSARDLAGSQETQYF. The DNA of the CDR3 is TGCAGTGCTAGAGATTTAGCGGGGAGCCAAGAGACCCAGTACTTC.

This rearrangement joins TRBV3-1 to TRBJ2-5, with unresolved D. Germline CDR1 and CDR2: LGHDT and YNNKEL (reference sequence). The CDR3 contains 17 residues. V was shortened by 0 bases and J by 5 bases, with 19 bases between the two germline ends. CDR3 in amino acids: CASSQDFGESSSETQYF. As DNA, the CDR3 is TGTGCCAGCAGCCAAGATTTTGGGGAATCTTCCTCGGAGACCCAGTACTTC.